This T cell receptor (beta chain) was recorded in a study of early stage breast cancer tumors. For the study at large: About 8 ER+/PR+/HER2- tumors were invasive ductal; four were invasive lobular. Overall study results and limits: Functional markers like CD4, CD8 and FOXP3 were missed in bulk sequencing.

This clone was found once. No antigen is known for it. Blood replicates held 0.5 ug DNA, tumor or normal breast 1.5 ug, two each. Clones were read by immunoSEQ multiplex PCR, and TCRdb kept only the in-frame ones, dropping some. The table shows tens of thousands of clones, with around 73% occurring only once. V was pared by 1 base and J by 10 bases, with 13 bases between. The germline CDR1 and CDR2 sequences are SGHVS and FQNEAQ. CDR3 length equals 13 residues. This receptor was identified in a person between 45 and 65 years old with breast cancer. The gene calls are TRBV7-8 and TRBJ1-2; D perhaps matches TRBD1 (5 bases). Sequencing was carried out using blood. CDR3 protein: CASSLGQGGLYTF. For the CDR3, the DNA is TGTGCCAGCAGCTTAGGGCAGGGAGGACTCTACACCTTC.